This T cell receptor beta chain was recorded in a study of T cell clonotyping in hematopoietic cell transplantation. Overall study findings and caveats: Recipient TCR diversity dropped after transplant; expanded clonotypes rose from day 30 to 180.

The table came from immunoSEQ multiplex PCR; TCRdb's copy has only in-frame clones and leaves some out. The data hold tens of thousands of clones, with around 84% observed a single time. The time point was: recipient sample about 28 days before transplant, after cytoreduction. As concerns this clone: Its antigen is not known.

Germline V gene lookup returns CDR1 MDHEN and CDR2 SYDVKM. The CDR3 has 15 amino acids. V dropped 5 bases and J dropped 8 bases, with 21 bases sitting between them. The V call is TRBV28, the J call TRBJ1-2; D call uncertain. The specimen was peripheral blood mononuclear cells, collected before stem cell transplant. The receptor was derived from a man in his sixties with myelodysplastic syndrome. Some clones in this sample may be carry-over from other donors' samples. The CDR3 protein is CASSNQAGPIAGYTF. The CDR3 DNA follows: TGTGCCAGCAGTAACCAAGCCGGGCCGATTGCAGGCTACACCTTC.